This TCR beta chain is drawn from a study of low-dose radiotherapy and immunotherapy resistance in tumors. As for the study in general: Treatment of Cohort 2 consisted of 1 Gy per fraction every two weeks, amounting to 13 Gy over 26 weeks.

The table lists this clonotype with many counts. Time point of the sample: after trial treatment. Treatment denoted: LDRT plus nivolumab, ipilimumab, low-dose cyclophosphamide and aspirin (RACIN trial). Donors were dosed with nivolumab and ipilimumab; they also received aspirin, low-dose cyclophosphamide and low-dose radiotherapy. After removal of 7 bases from V and 0 bases from J, the junction contained 8 bases not matched to a gene. Per germline, CDR1 MNHNY and CDR2 SVGAGI (reference sequence). CDR3 length: 16 residues. TRAV- and TRBV-specific primers, spanning alpha and beta chains, primed first-strand cDNA. TCRs were put through around 20 PCR cycles of amplification with Phusion. A constant-region primer and the V-primer adapter served as the primer pair. A single record per CDR3 protein comes from TCRdb applying MiXCR to the reads. The sample records approximately 100,000 distinct CDR3 sequences, more than 20% being singletons.

Sample: PBMCs, taken after low-dose radiotherapy plus immunotherapy. The rearrangement joins TRBV6-6 to TRBJ2-3, with 9 bases fitting TRBD1. This clonotype was obtained from a male donor with prostate cancer. The DNA for the CDR3 is TGTGCCAGCACCGACCGACAGGGGGGAAGCACAGATACGCAGTATTTT. Translating it yields CASTDRQGGSTDTQYF.